This T cell receptor (beta chain) emerged from a study of T cells after yellow fever vaccination. The germline CDR1 and CDR2 sequences are SNHLY and FYNNEI. This CDR3 is 12 amino acids long. V was trimmed by 6 bases and J by 4 bases, leaving 9 bases between them. General study results and limits: Clones that expanded after primary vaccination mostly reappeared after the booster (roughly 97% CD4, about 91% CD8).

This clonotype was observed a handful of times. Its antigen is unidentified. UMIs and a universal primer site were added when TCR cDNA was made by 5'RACE template switching. MiXCR was run by TCRdb on the 5' RACE reads, yielding one entry per CDR3 protein. The sample has a few hundred thousand distinct CDR3 sequences, about 9.9% seen once. Sequences were derived from PBMCs, sampled on the day of the first yellow fever vaccination. The source is a man between 18 and 35 years old who received the YFV17D yellow fever vaccine. The rearrangement uses TRBV2 and TRBJ1-1; D possibly corresponds to TRBD1 (5 bases). The CDR3 nucleotides are TGTGCCAGCAGATGGGGGACCACTGAAGCTTTCTTT. This translates into CASRWGTTEAFF.